This T cell receptor beta chain derives from a study of blood T cell repertoires in COVID-19. On the study more broadly: COVID-19 samples, acute and convalescent, were from the United States, Italy and Spain. T cells, B-cell-depleted T cells, or PBMCs provided the cDNA or gDNA that served as material.

V was shortened by 4 bases and J by 6 bases, with 15 bases between the two germline ends. The length of the CDR3 is 14 residues. The germline CDR1 and CDR2 sequences are KGHSH and LQKENI. Authors' methods: Estimation of nucleated cell counts relied on the amplification of reference gene primers. TCRdb keeps only in-frame clones here, not all; method: immunoSEQ multiplex PCR. V and J calls and clone size come straight from that table; D and trimming were deduced from the DNA. The sample lists about 280,000 clones; 85% were seen once. The sample comprised peripheral blood. The receptor comes from a man between 45 and 60 years old with active or convalescent COVID-19. The chain couples TRBV18 to TRBJ1-1; D possibly corresponds to TRBD1 (6 bases). The DNA for the CDR3 is TGTGCCAGCTCACATGACAGGATAGGGCCTGAAGCTTTCTTT. Its translation: CASSHDRIGPEAFF.